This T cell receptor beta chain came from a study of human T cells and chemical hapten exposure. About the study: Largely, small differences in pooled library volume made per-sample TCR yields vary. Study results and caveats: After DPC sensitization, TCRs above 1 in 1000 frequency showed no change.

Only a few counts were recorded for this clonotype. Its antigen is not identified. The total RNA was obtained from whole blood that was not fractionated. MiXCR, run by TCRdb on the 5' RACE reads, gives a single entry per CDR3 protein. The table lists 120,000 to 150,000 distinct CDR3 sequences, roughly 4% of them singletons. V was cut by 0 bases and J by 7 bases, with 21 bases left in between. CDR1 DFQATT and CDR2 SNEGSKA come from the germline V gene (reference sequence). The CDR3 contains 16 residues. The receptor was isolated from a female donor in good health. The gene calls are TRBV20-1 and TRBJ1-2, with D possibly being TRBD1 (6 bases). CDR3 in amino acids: CSAREGAGAALLGYTF. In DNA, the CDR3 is TGCAGTGCTAGAGAAGGGGCAGGGGCCGCCTTACTTGGCTACACCTTC.